This passage covers 21 T cell receptor beta chains from one sample sequenced in a study of shared clonotypes between healthy human individuals. Clones were sequenced by immunoSEQ multiplex PCR, and TCRdb holds only the in-frame ones, with some missing. This sample has some 2 million clones, with just under 95% found just once. In the naive CD8 group, cells lacked CD45RO and were positively selected for CCR7, so terminally differentiated effector memory CD45RA+ cells were left out. The sequencing sample was made of naive CD8+ T cells sorted from blood. The source of these receptors is a man younger than 30 in good health.

Only a few counts were recorded for this clone. The chain uses TRBV7-8 and TRBJ2-2; D may be TRBD2 (6 bases). V lost 5 bases, J lost 1 base, and 17 bases lay in between. Looked up from germline, CDR1 is SGHVS and CDR2 is FQNEAQ. This CDR3 comprises 17 residues. The CDR3, as DNA: TGTGCCAGCAGCCCTCAAAAGCTAGCGAGGAACACCGGGGAGCTGTTTTTT. The encoded protein is CASSPQKLARNTGELFF.

V gene TRBV28 combines with J gene TRBJ1-2; 10 bases map to TRBD1. CDR3 length: 14 residues. The germline V gene encodes CDR1 MDHEN and CDR2 SYDVKM. V shed 3 bases and J 8 bases; nucleotides not matched to a gene: 6. This chain's CDR3 is CASSLAGTGDGYTF. The DNA of the CDR3 is TGTGCCAGCAGTTTGGCTGGGACAGGGGACGGCTACACCTTC.

CDR3 bases: TGTGCCAGCAGTGACAGGGCCCCGGGGCAGTACTTC. This codes for CASSDRAPGQYF. The chain joins TRBV6-1 to TRBJ2-7, with D maybe TRBD1 (5 bases). CDR3 length: 12 residues. Germline V lookup: CDR1 MNHNS, CDR2 SASEGT. The ends were cut back, 3 bases at V and 9 bases at J, with 12 bases in the middle.

Here the CDR3 DNA reads TGTGCCTGGAGTGTAGTGGGCCCTCAGGACACTGAAGCTTTCTTT. Encoded protein: CAWSVVGPQDTEAFF. This rearrangement joins TRBV30 to TRBJ1-1; D uncertain. Trimming removed 0 bases from V and 3 bases from J, with 14 bases in between. Germline V CDR1 and CDR2: GTSNPN, SVGIG (reference sequence). The CDR3 sequence is 15 residues long.

The chain combines TRBV21-1 with TRBJ2-2; the DNA was not compared with TRBD2, the D call given in the table. TRBV21-1 has pseudogene status. This CDR3 contains 17 residues. The CDR3 region has the DNA TGTGCCAGCACTAAAAGTCATCCCCCGGGGGACACCGGGGAGCTGTTTTTT. The encoded protein is CASTKSHPPGDTGELFF.

The chain uses TRBV6-1 and TRBJ2-7; 9 bases fit TRBD1. Trimming at V came to 3 bases and at J to 2 bases, leaving 11 bases not matched to a gene. CDR3 length equals 17 residues. CDR1 is MNHNS, CDR2 SASEGT, per germline. CDR3 residues: CASSDPRDRVLAYEQYF. DNA for the CDR3: TGTGCCAGCAGTGACCCCCGGGACAGGGTTTTGGCCTACGAGCAGTACTTC.

V is TRBV2 and J is TRBJ2-3; D remains unclear. Germline V CDR1 and CDR2: SNHLY, FYNNEI. V lost 2 bases and J 2 bases, leaving 11 bases between the germline ends. The CDR3 is 15 residues long. CDR3 in DNA: TGTGCCAGCAGTGAATCGAGCAGCGCCACAGATACGCAGTATTTT. Protein: CASSESSSATDTQYF.

In the case of this clone: This same CDR3 is encoded by further DNA sequences in the sample. V and J are TRBV4-3 and TRBJ2-1, with TRBD2 as a possible D gene (6 bases). V was pared by 0 bases and J by 0 bases, with 9 bases between. The length of the CDR3 is 16 residues. Germline V gene lookup returns CDR1 LGHNA and CDR2 YSLEER. This CDR3 is CASSQDLGSSYNEQFF. The CDR3 bases are TGCGCCAGCAGCCAAGATCTCGGGAGCTCCTACAATGAGCAGTTCTTC.

This sequence joins TRBV6-5 and TRBJ2-1; D remains ambiguous. Per the germline V gene, CDR1 is MNHEY and CDR2 is SVGAGI. V was clipped by 6 bases and J by 7 bases, with 10 bases between them. The CDR3 spans 12 residues. This CDR3 reads CASRDSHNEQFF. CDR3 bases: TGTGCCAGCAGAGATAGCCATAATGAGCAGTTCTTC.

The chain joins TRBV4-3 to TRBJ2-1, with 7 bases aligning to TRBD2. V lost 2 bases, J lost 4 bases, and 8 bases stayed unmatched. This CDR3 has 16 residues. Germline V gives CDR1 LGHNA, CDR2 YSLEER. DNA for the CDR3: TGCGCCAGCAGCCAAACACGCGGGAGCTTGTACAATGAGCAGTTCTTC. Residues: CASSQTRGSLYNEQFF.

V and J are TRBV4-3 and TRBJ2-5; the D is unclear. The CDR3 spans 17 residues. Germline V lookup: CDR1 LGHNA, CDR2 YSLEER. Trimming removed 0 bases from V and 2 bases from J, with 16 bases in between. The CDR3 DNA reads as TGCGCCAGCAGCCAAGATCCTCCTGCCATGACTCAAGAGACCCAGTACTTC. Translation gives CASSQDPPAMTQETQYF.

The chain links TRBV6-5 to TRBJ2-1; TRBD1 or TRBD2 may be the D gene (5 bases each). The CDR3 length is 15 residues. With 2 bases removed from V and 4 bases from J, the gap between germline ends came to 12 bases. Germline lookup yields CDR1 MNHEY and CDR2 SVGAGI. This chain's CDR3 is CASSYALGTYNEQFF. The CDR3 DNA is TGTGCCAGCAGTTACGCACTAGGGACGTACAATGAGCAGTTCTTC.

The rearrangement uses TRBV27 and TRBJ1-2; 7 bases are a match to TRBD1. Germline lookup yields CDR1 MNHEY and CDR2 SMNVEV (reference sequence). The V segment lost 5 bases and the J segment 7 bases; nucleotides outside the gene matches: 13. CDR3 size: 15 residues. The CDR3 is CASSMGGGAVRGYTF. In nucleotides, the CDR3 is TGTGCCAGCAGTATGGGAGGGGGCGCGGTACGTGGCTACACCTTC.

This clone has a handful of counts. This clone may be a read error of a much larger clone one base away. Since the CDR3 does not end with the conserved phenylalanine or tryptophan, this likely comes from a read error. The V and J genes are TRBV29-1 and TRBJ1-1; D unresolved. The CDR3 runs to 11 residues. Trimming took off 4 bases at V and 4 bases at J, with 7 bases between the two ends. Germline V gives CDR1 SQVTM, CDR2 ANQGSEA. This CDR3 reads CSVGRGTEAFL. The CDR3 nucleotides read TGCAGCGTTGGTAGAGGCACTGAAGCTTTCCTT.

The chain recombines TRBV6-6 with TRBJ2-7; TRBD1 matches at 11 bases. This CDR3 comprises 14 residues. Germline V gene lookup returns CDR1 MNHNY and CDR2 SVGAGI (reference sequence). V lost 6 bases and J lost 4; bases outside the gene matches: 5. The CDR3 here is CASRGGTGGYEQYF. In nucleotides, the CDR3 is TGTGCCAGCAGGGGCGGGACAGGGGGGTACGAGCAGTACTTC.

The chain couples TRBV6-6 to TRBJ2-1, with 14 bases matching TRBD2. Trimming cost V 5 bases and J 4 bases; bases outside gene matches: 4. The CDR3 is made up of 16 amino acids. From germline, CDR1 is MNHNY and CDR2 SVGAGI (reference sequence). The CDR3 loop reads CASSPRLAGGYNEQFF. CDR3 DNA sequence: TGTGCCAGCAGTCCCAGACTAGCGGGAGGGTACAATGAGCAGTTCTTC.

This rearrangement joins TRBV6-1 to TRBJ1-2; 8 bases match TRBD1. Trimming removed 5 bases from V and 5 bases from J; junction bases left unmatched: 4. CDR3 length: 13 residues. Germline V gives CDR1 MNHNS, CDR2 SASEGT. As DNA, the CDR3 is TGTGCCAGCAGTCAACAGGGGGGGTATGGCTACACCTTC. This translates into CASSQQGGYGYTF.

The chain couples TRBV5-1 to TRBJ2-2; TRBD1 aligns across 8 bases. CDR1 SGHRS and CDR2 YFSETQ come from the germline V gene. The trim removed 5 bases at V and 7 bases at J, leaving 7 bases unmatched. This CDR3 contains 14 residues. The CDR3 sequence is CASSPRTGFGELFF. CDR3 DNA: TGCGCCAGCAGTCCAAGGACAGGGTTCGGGGAGCTGTTTTTT.

The chain uses TRBV29-1 and TRBJ1-3, with 7 bases matching TRBD1. The germline V gene encodes CDR1 SQVTM and CDR2 ANQGSEA. V was pared by 0 bases and J by 0 bases, with 2 bases of the junction left unmatched. CDR3 size: 15 residues. The CDR3 here is CSVEDGDSSGNTIYF. The CDR3 nucleotides read TGCAGCGTTGAAGATGGGGACAGCTCTGGAAACACCATATATTTT.

The rearrangement links TRBV7-9 to TRBJ1-4; 7 nucleotides line up with TRBD1. V shed 6 bases and J 12 bases; nucleotides not matched to a gene: 10. Germline V gene data show CDR1 as SEHNR and CDR2 as FQNEAQ (reference sequence). CDR3 length: 13 residues. CDR3 loop: CASRPSQGGQLFF. Here the CDR3 DNA reads TGTGCCAGCAGGCCAAGTCAGGGGGGACAACTGTTTTTT.

The rearrangement uses TRBV7-2 and TRBJ2-5, with D perhaps matching TRBD1 (5 bases). V lost 1 base and J 0 bases, leaving 9 bases between the germline ends. Germline CDR1 and CDR2: SGHTA and FQGNSA. The CDR3 contains 15 residues. CDR3 sequence (DNA): TGTGCCAGCAGCTTAGGAACAGGCTACCAAGAGACCCAGTACTTC. It is translated as CASSLGTGYQETQYF.